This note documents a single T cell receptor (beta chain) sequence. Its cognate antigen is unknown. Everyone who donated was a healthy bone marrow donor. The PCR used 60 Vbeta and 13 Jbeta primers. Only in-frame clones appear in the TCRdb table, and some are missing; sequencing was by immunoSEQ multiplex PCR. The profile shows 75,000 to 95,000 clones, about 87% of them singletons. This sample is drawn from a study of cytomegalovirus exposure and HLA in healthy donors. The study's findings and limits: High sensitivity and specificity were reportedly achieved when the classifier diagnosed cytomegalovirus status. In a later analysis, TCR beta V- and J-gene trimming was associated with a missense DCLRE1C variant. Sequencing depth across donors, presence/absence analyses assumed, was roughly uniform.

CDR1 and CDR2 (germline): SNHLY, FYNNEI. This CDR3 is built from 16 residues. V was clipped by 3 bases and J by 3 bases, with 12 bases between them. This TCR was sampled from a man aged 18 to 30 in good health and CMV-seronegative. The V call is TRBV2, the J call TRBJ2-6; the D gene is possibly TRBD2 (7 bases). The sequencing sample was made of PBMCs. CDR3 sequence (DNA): TGTGCCAGCAGTGAGGGGGGGCTGAGTGGGGCCAACGTCCTGACTTTC. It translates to CASSEGGLSGANVLTF.